This T cell receptor beta chain emerged from a study of blood T cells in healthy people across ages. Findings and caveats of the study: Relative to aged donors, long-lived donors carried more naive CD4+ cells and displayed higher diversity.

In the case of this clonotype: Antigen specificity is unknown.

The CDR3 is 17 amino acids. CDR1 and CDR2 (germline): SGHRS, YFSETQ. V dropped 4 bases and J dropped 0 bases, with 17 bases sitting between them. PCR was performed a second time for 7 to 11 cycles using a sample-barcoded 5' primer and a J-beta primer mix. TCRdb fed the 5' RACE reads into MiXCR, producing one record per CDR3 protein. The data contain approximately 780,000 distinct CDR3 sequences, roughly 26% of them seen just once; the ten biggest clones take up roughly 3.1%. These sequences were also reported in another study, on T cells of mothers and their children.

This chain links TRBV5-1 with TRBJ1-3; TRBD1 might be the D (6 bases). The receptor's source is a boy aged 5-17 years in good health. The sample comprised blood. The CDR3 loop is CASSLGGARSSGNTIYF. The CDR3 region has the DNA TGCGCCAGCAGCCTGGGGGGGGCGAGGTCCTCTGGAAACACCATATATTTT.